The clone carrying this T cell receptor beta chain came up a few times. Amplified regions were TCR beta CDR3 sequences from RNA transcripts. HTBI primers were the set used in a first-round RT-PCR of the TCR CDR3. MiXCR, run by TCRdb on the multiplex PCR reads, gives a single entry per CDR3 protein. The profile shows a few hundred thousand distinct CDR3 sequences, around 15% of them singletons. These data come from a study of T cells in Graves' hyperthyroidism and ophthalmopathy. Germline V gene data show CDR1 as MDHEN and CDR2 as SYDVKM. This CDR3 comprises 18 residues. Trimming took 5 bases from V and 4 from J, leaving 23 bases between them.

The clonotype comes from a woman aged 50 to 60 with Graves' hyperthyroidism that later progressed to Graves' ophthalmopathy. This chain links TRBV28 with TRBJ1-4; a weak D match, TRBD1 (5 bases). The sequencing input was blood. The DNA for the CDR3 is TGTGCCAGCAGTCGCGAGGGACCGAGTATATTCATTAATGAAAAACTGTTTTTT. This translates into CASSREGPSIFINEKLFF. Looking up the rest from reference TRBV28 and TRBJ1-4 gives the full variable domain: DVKVTQSSRYLVKRTGEKVFLECVQDMDHENMFWYRQDPGLGLRLIYFSYDVKMKEKGDIPEGYSVSREKKERFSLILESASTNQTSMYLCASSREGPSIFINEKLFFGSGTQLSVL.